Listed here are 21 T cell receptor beta chains from one sample, sequenced in a study of CD8+ T cells in alopecia areata. Cells that came from pooled cutaneous lymph nodes were sorted using CD4, CD8alpha, NKG2D, NKG2ACE and other markers. It was cDNA, reverse transcribed from extracted RNA, that served as the sequencing template. Assay: immunoSEQ multiplex PCR; the TCRdb copy retains only in-frame clones and omits some. The table lists more than 250,000 clones, with no singletons. Sample: CD4+ T cells sorted from a lymph node. Source of these receptors: a C3H/HeJ mouse with alopecia areata. The strain's MHC type: H2-k.

On this clone: Gene names and germline match the mouse. This CDR3 reads CASSPPTGGSAETLYF. The sequenced CDR3 bases are TGTGCCAGCAGTCCCCCGACTGGGGGGAGTGCAGAA. The chain links TRBV13-1 to TRBJ2-3; 10 bases are a match to TRBD2. The read terminates 4 residues before the CDR3 end, so the remaining end is supplied by the germline J gene. V was pared by 4 bases and J by 0 bases, with 5 bases of the junction left unmatched. CDR3 length: 16 residues. From germline, CDR1 is NSHNY and CDR2 SYGAGN.

As for this clone: Genes and germline come from the mouse. The sequenced fragment ends 4 residues before the CDR3 boundary, so the rest is inferred from the germline J gene. The genes are TRBV13-1 and TRBJ2-7, with 8 bases aligning to TRBD2. This CDR3 comprises 15 residues. V was pared by 0 bases and J by 0 bases, with 2 bases of the junction left unmatched. CDR1 and CDR2 (germline): NSHNY, SYGAGN. CDR3 sequence reads: CASSDGGGLSYEQYF. CDR3 bases read: TGTGCCAGCAGTGATGGGGGGGGGCTCTCCTAT.

This clone was observed many times. The genes are named according to mouse. The CDR3 end is not reached by the read, which stops 4 residues before it; the germline J gene fills it in. This rearrangement joins TRBV17 to TRBJ2-7; 10 bases are a match to TRBD2. This CDR3 region has 15 residues. Trimming took 3 bases from V and 3 from J; bases not matched to a gene: 5. CDR1 is MNHDT, CDR2 YYDKIL, per germline. CDR3 bases read: TGTGCTAGCAGTAGCCTGGACTGGGGGAGCTAT. This gives the protein CASSSLDWGSY. The whole CDR3 sequence reads CASSSLDWGSYEQYF.

Only a few counts were recorded for this clone. The listed genes are named as in mouse. The read ends 4 residues shy of where the CDR3 ends; the end is completed using the germline J gene. The genes are TRBV31 and TRBJ2-3; D is undetermined. There are 10 residues in the CDR3. Germline V lookup: CDR1 GKSSPN, CDR2 SITVG. The CDR3 DNA, read in part, is TGTGCCTGGAGTCTAGAA. Amino acids: CAWSLE. The full CDR3 reads CAWSLETLYF.

A remark on this clone: Genes here carry mouse names. The read ends 4 residues before the CDR3 terminus; that terminus is restored from the germline J gene. The chain is built from TRBV19 and TRBJ2-3; 11 nucleotides match TRBD2. This CDR3 comprises 15 residues. Germline assignment: CDR1 FNHDT and CDR2 SITEND (reference sequence). V lost 4 bases to trimming and J lost 0 bases; unmatched junction nucleotides: 1. This CDR3 is CASSWTGGSAETLYF. The CDR3 DNA, read in part, is TGTGCCAGCAGTTGGACTGGGGGGAGTGCAGAA.

This clone was seen a handful of times. Gene names are the mouse ones. Read sequence stops 4 residues before the CDR3 end, and the germline J gene provides the missing end. This sample includes further DNA sequences coding for the same CDR3. The V gene is TRBV17, the J gene TRBJ2-7; tentatively, D is TRBD1 (6 bases). V was clipped by 2 bases and J by 0 bases, with 8 bases between them. The CDR3 length is 14 residues. CDR1 is MNHDT, CDR2 YYDKIL, per germline. CDR3 sequence: CASSRQGSSYEQYF. Incomplete CDR3 DNA: TGTGCTAGCAGTAGACAGGGGAGCTCCTAT. The complete variable domain, with remaining parts taken from reference TRBV17 and TRBJ2-7, reads DTTVKQNPRYKLARVGKPVNLICSQTMNHDTMYWYQKKPNQAPKLLLFYYDKILNREADTFEKFQSSRPNNSFCSLYIGSAGLEYSAMYLCASSRQGSSYEQYFGPGTRLTVL.

On this clone: Gene names are the mouse ones. The read comes to an end 4 residues before the CDR3 does, leaving the germline J gene to fill in the end. The sample carries other DNA sequences with the same CDR3. V gene TRBV5 combines with J gene TRBJ2-7; 9 positions match TRBD2. This CDR3 comprises 14 residues. Germline loops: CDR1 LGHNA, CDR2 YNLKQL (reference sequence). V was clipped by 1 base and J by 3 bases; unmatched bases: 1. This CDR3 reads CASSQGLGVYEQYF. The covered CDR3 bases are TGTGCCAGCAGCCAAGGACTGGGGGTCTAT.

This clone has just a few counts. Here the gene names and germline are mouse. The CDR3 end lies 4 residues beyond the end of the read and is filled in from the germline J gene. This chain connects TRBV13-1 to TRBJ2-2; tentatively, D is TRBD1 (6 bases). The germline V and J ends were trimmed by 3 bases and 0 bases, with 12 bases remaining between them. The CDR3 is 16 residues long. Germline V gene sequence: CDR1 NSHNY, CDR2 SYGAGN. CDR3: CASSAAGQANTGQLYF. The sequenced CDR3 bases are TGTGCCAGCAGTGCCGCGGGACAAGCAAACACCGGG.

As concerns this clone: Each gene name is a mouse one. The read falls 4 residues short of the CDR3 end, and the missing part is taken from the germline J gene. The chain combines TRBV16 with TRBJ1-1, with no clear D. Germline V gene lookup returns CDR1 SGHSA and CDR2 FRNQAP. V was cut by 1 base and J by 1 base, with 4 bases left in between. The CDR3 length is 13 residues. The sequenced CDR3 bases are TGTGCAAGCAGCTTAGTAGGGAACACA. Its protein product is CASSLVGNT. The whole CDR3 protein reads CASSLVGNTEVFF.

About this clone itself: Gene names are mouse gene names. The CDR3 is cut off 3 residues early in the read; its end comes from the germline J gene. V is TRBV19 and J is TRBJ1-6, with 8 bases fitting TRBD1. TRBJ1-6 is assigned to the ORF class and has an uncertain function. The CDR3 contains 15 residues. The germline V gene has CDR1 FNHDT and CDR2 SITEND (reference sequence). With V trimmed by 5 bases and J by 4 bases, 5 bases remained unmatched. The sequenced CDR3 bases are TGTGCCAGCAGAGGACAGGGAGGATATAATTCGCCC. Its translation is CASRGQGGYNSP. The CDR3 in its entirety is CASRGQGGYNSPLYF.

This clone showed up just a few times. The gene names here belong to mouse. Read data end 4 residues before the CDR3 end; the end is taken from the germline J gene. V is TRBV5 and J is TRBJ2-5; D possibly corresponds to TRBD2 (6 bases). Germline V gene data show CDR1 as LGHNA and CDR2 as YNLKQL (reference sequence). Deletions cut 2 bases from V and 2 bases from J, with 8 bases between. CDR3 length equals 14 residues. The CDR3 reads CASSQLGFQDTQYF. CDR3 DNA, as far as it was read: TGTGCCAGCAGCCAACTGGGGTTCCAAGAC.

Regarding this clone: The genes and germline here are from mouse. The observed sequence ends 4 residues before the CDR3 terminus, with the missing tail filled in from the germline J gene. The chain has TRBV5 and TRBJ2-7; 13 bases match TRBD2. This CDR3 region has 16 residues. CDR1 LGHNA and CDR2 YNLKQL come from the germline V gene (reference sequence). The junction had 3 bases not matched to a gene; V was cut back by 1 base and J by 3 bases. The CDR3 sequence: CASSQGGLGGLYEQYF. CDR3 bases read: TGTGCCAGCAGCCAAGGCGGACTGGGGGGGCTCTAT.

This clone was counted between two and nine times. The gene names given are mouse names. The read gets to within 4 residues of the CDR3 end, and the germline J gene fills in the rest. This sample also contains other DNA sequences that code for the same CDR3. The gene calls are TRBV1 and TRBJ2-3, with D tentatively TRBD1 (6 bases). The CDR3 sequence is 15 residues long. Germline CDR1 NSQYPW, CDR2 LRSPGD (reference sequence). V was shortened by 0 bases and J by 3 bases, with 10 bases between the two germline ends. The CDR3 DNA, read in part, is TGCACCTGCAGTGCAGAAGGGGGAGGAGCAGAA. This gives the protein CTCSAEGGGAE. The complete CDR3 sequence is CTCSAEGGGAETLYF.

In the case of this clone: Mouse germline and gene names are used. The CDR3 end falls 3 residues outside the read, so it is completed with the germline J gene. The chain combines TRBV31 with TRBJ1-6, with D possibly TRBD1 on 5 matching bases. TRBJ1-6 is an ORF, and what it does is uncertain. Germline assignment: CDR1 GKSSPN and CDR2 SITVG. Trimming pared 3 bases from V and 2 bases from J, leaving 11 bases between. The CDR3 runs 15 residues. The CDR3: CAWSAGLAYNSPLYF. The part of the CDR3 DNA that was read is TGTGCCTGGAGCGCAGGGTTGGCCTATAATTCGCCC.

This clone was seen a handful of times. All gene names here are mouse names. The read falls 4 residues short of the CDR3 end, and the missing part is taken from the germline J gene. V usage is TRBV1 and J usage is TRBJ2-3, with TRBD2 as a possible D gene (7 bases). V lost 0 bases, J lost 2 bases, and 15 bases lay in between. The V gene's germline CDR1 is NSQYPW and CDR2 LRSPGD (reference sequence). The CDR3 has 17 residues. CDR3 bases read: TGCACCTGCAGTGCAGAGAGAAGGGGGGGTATTGCAGAA. Translating it yields CTCSAERRGGIAE. The full CDR3 protein is CTCSAERRGGIAETLYF.

Notes on this clone: The genes are named according to mouse. The read falls 4 residues short of the CDR3 end, and the missing part is taken from the germline J gene. The chain joins TRBV13-1 to TRBJ2-2; 11 bases agree with TRBD2. CDR3 length: 16 amino acids. The ends lost 5 bases at V and 1 base at J; junction bases unmatched: 4. CDR1 is NSHNY and CDR2 is SYGAGN in the germline V gene. The sequenced CDR3 bases are TGTGCCAGCAGCCAAGGACTGGGGGGAAACACCGGG. Amino acid sequence: CASSQGLGGNTG. The entire CDR3 is CASSQGLGGNTGQLYF.

This clone has more than one count but fewer than ten. Gene names and germline refer to mouse. The read ends 4 residues shy of where the CDR3 ends; the end is completed using the germline J gene. This chain joins TRBV19 and TRBJ2-7; 11 bases fit TRBD2. The CDR3 extends over 16 amino acids. Germline assignment: CDR1 FNHDT and CDR2 SITEND (reference sequence). The DNA read from the CDR3 is TGTGCCAGCAGTATGCTCCCGGGACTGGGGGTTGAT. It is translated as CASSMLPGLGVD. The CDR3 in its entirety is CASSMLPGLGVDEQYF.

A few counts support this clone. The gene symbols are mouse symbols. The read finishes 4 residues shy of the CDR3 end, and the germline J gene is used to complete it. The V and J genes are TRBV13-1 and TRBJ2-2; D unresolved. Germline lookup yields CDR1 NSHNY and CDR2 SYGAGN. The CDR3 is 12 amino acids. The CDR3 bases that were read are TGTGCCAGCAGTGAAAGGGTCGGG. Translated, it gives CASSERVG. The entire CDR3 protein is CASSERVGQLYF.

This clone showed up just a few times. The germline and genes are mouse ones. The CDR3 extends 4 residues past the end of the read, so its final part is completed from the germline J gene. The genes are TRBV13-3 and TRBJ2-1; a possible D gene is TRBD1 (6 bases). Germline V CDR1 and CDR2: NNHDY, SYVADS. The germline V and J ends were trimmed by 2 bases and 1 base, with 10 bases remaining between them. The CDR3 extends over 15 amino acids. CDR3 protein: CASSEEQGNYAEQFF. The DNA read from the CDR3 is TGTGCCAGCAGTGAAGAGCAGGGGAACTATGCT.

With respect to this clone: The gene names here belong to mouse. The CDR3 end is not reached by the read, which stops 4 residues before it; the germline J gene fills it in. Other DNA variants within this sample encode the same CDR3. The chain is built from TRBV1 and TRBJ2-2, with D unclear. CDR1 and CDR2 from the germline V gene are NSQYPW and LRSPGD (reference sequence). Trimming took off 3 bases at V and 2 bases at J, with 7 bases between the two ends. The CDR3 contains 14 residues. The DNA read from the CDR3 is TGCACCTGCAGTGCGCTGGTCAACACCGGG. Protein product: CTCSALVNTG. The whole CDR3 is CTCSALVNTGQLYF.

The sample holds a few counts of this clone. Genes and germline come from the mouse. The read halts 4 residues ahead of the CDR3 end, with the missing end drawn from the germline J gene. The identical CDR3 is also encoded by other nucleotide sequences in the sample. The chain links TRBV13-1 to TRBJ2-5; the match to TRBD1 covers 11 bases. The CDR3 sequence is 14 residues long. Germline-derived CDR1 and CDR2 are NSHNY and SYGAGN. V lost 4 bases and J lost 3; bases outside the gene matches: 1. CDR3 DNA (partial): TGTGCCAGCAGTCGGGACAGGGGGCAAGAC. This translates into CASSRDRGQD. The full CDR3 reads CASSRDRGQDTQYF.